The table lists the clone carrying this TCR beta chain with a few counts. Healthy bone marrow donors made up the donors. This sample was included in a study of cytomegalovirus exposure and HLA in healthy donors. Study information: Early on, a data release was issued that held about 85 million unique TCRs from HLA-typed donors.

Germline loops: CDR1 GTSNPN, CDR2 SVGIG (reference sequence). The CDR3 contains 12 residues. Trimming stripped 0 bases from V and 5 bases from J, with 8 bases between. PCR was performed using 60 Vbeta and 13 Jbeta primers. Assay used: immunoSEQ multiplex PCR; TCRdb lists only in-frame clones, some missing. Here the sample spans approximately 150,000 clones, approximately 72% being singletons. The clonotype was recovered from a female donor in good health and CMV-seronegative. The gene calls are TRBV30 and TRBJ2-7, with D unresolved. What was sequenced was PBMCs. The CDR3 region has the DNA TGTGCCTGGAGTGTCCTCGGAGACGAGCAGTACTTC. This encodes CAWSVLGDEQYF.